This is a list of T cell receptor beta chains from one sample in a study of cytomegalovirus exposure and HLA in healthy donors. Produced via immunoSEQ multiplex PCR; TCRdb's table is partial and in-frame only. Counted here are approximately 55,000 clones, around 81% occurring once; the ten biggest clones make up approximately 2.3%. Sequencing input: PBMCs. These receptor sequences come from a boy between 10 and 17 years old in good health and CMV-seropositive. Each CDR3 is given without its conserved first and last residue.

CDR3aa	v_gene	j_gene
ASSQVGWIAGEQDTQY	TRBV4-2	TRBJ2-3
ASSRPSSSYNEQF	TRBV4-1	TRBJ2-1
ASSGGGATDTQY	TRBV6-4	TRBJ2-3
ASGARGVNEKLF	TRBV6-1	TRBJ1-4
ASSTLELTGEKLF	TRBV19	TRBJ1-4
ASSVAFGTPDTDTQY	TRBV9	TRBJ2-3
ASSQNWRETQY	TRBV4-1	TRBJ2-5
ASSLDRGPEKLF	TRBV5-4	TRBJ1-4
ASSVGGSYNEQF	TRBV9	TRBJ2-1
ATSSNLEAGGNEQF	TRBV15	TRBJ2-1
ASSLVSEETQY	TRBV5-1	TRBJ2-5
ASSYSSPVGEQF	TRBV6-6	TRBJ2-1
ASSLGSPGDSPLH	TRBV5-1	TRBJ1-6
ASSGQWARAF	TRBV7-9	TRBJ1-1
ATVPGQGIGTEAF	TRBV5-4	TRBJ1-1
ASSPRGRSTGELF	TRBV19	TRBJ2-2
ASSWATAFYGYT	TRBV5-6	TRBJ1-2
ASSAASASLGEQY	TRBV10-1	TRBJ2-7
ASSLSGGLNQPQH	TRBV2	TRBJ1-5
ASSLTGSSYEQY	TRBV27	TRBJ2-7
ASSQDGRGIEPQH	TRBV4-1	TRBJ1-5
ASNRSGGNQPQH	TRBV6-1	TRBJ1-5